This TCR beta chain is drawn from a study of long-term antiretroviral therapy in people with HIV. Study at large: Earliest sampling preceded the 2015 immediate-ART recommendation by about a decade.

The V end was cut by 0 bases, the J end by 1 base, with 12 bases between. The germline V gene encodes CDR1 SGDLS and CDR2 YYNGEE. This CDR3 comprises 16 residues. Run at survey level, the immunoSEQ assay was version v3.0. The study targeted about 40,000-50,000 T-cell genomes per sample in sequencing. Libraries were prepared by immunoSEQ multiplex PCR; TCRdb keeps only in-frame clonotypes and omits some of them. Of around 26,000 clones listed, around 82% are singletons. This clone was seen a handful of times. Every participant gave one or more pre-ART and two or more post-ART PBMC samples. Source: unsorted PBMCs, taken 0.5 years after starting antiretroviral therapy. The gene calls are TRBV9 and TRBJ2-3, with D perhaps matching TRBD1 or TRBD2 (6 bases each). The clonotype originates from a woman aged 40 to 50 with HIV. The CDR3 sequence is CASSVGGGLGTDTQYF. CDR3 nucleotides: TGTGCCAGCAGCGTAGGTGGGGGGCTTGGCACAGATACGCAGTATTTT. Supplemented by reference TRBV9 and TRBJ2-3, the full variable domain reads DSGVTQTPKHLITATGQRVTLRCSPRSGDLSVYWYQQSLDQGLQFLIQYYNGEERAKGNILERFSAQQFPDLHSELNLSSLELGDSALYFCASSVGGGLGTDTQYFGPGTRLTVL.